The clone carrying this TCR beta chain was recorded only once. This sample is part of a study of blood T cell repertoires in COVID-19. Study as a whole: There were acute and convalescent COVID-19 samples, and they came from the United States, Italy and Spain. PBMCs, B-cell-depleted T cells, or T cells were the source of the cDNA or gDNA that made up the material.

Original handling: Reference gene primer amplification yielded estimated nucleated cell counts. Generated by immunoSEQ multiplex PCR, the TCRdb table keeps only in-frame clones and is missing some. V and J calls and clone size come straight from that table; D and trimming were deduced from the DNA. The sample holds about 160,000 clones; approximately 81% are singletons and the top ten take over 15%. The germline V gene has CDR1 MNHEY and CDR2 SVGEGT. CDR3 length equals 12 residues. Trimming removed 2 bases at V and 12 bases at J, with 14 bases between. Two negative PCRs, clearance, or symptom resolution characterized the recovered Cohort 3 donors.

Sequencing was done on a sample of PBMCs or T cells enriched from blood (not recorded which). This chain connects TRBV6-2 or TRBV6-3 to TRBJ2-7, with a possible D match to TRBD2 (5 bases). The TCR sequence derives from a man aged 60 to 69 who had recovered from COVID-19. The CDR3 sequence: CASSYGERSVYF. CDR3 sequence (DNA): TGTGCCAGCAGTTACGGGGAGCGCTCTGTGTACTTC.